Each of the 22 T cell receptor beta chains below was sequenced from the same sample in a study of CD8+CD57+ T cells in acquired aplastic anemia. Genomic DNA templated the TCR beta VDJ and CDR3 profiling. A single record per CDR3 protein comes from TCRdb applying MiXCR to the reads. The data hold under 200,000 distinct CDR3 sequences, with just under 45% observed a single time. Sequenced material: sorted CD4+, CD8+, or CD8+CD57+ T cells (not recorded which) from PBMCs. These receptors were taken from a human donor in good health.

The V call is TRBV19, the J call TRBJ2-7, with TRBD2 as a possible D gene (6 bases). Trimming took 3 bases from V and 0 from J, leaving 12 bases between them. Germline CDR1 is LNHDA and CDR2 is SQIVND (reference sequence). CDR3 length: 15 residues. CDR3 amino acids: CASSIRDSLSYEQYF. The CDR3 DNA reads TGTGCCAGTAGTATTCGGGACTCCCTCTCCTACGAGCAGTACTTC.

This clonotype was observed a handful of times. V gene TRBV6-1 combines with J gene TRBJ1-1; tentatively, D is TRBD1 (5 bases). From germline, CDR1 is MNHNS and CDR2 SASEGT. Trimming stripped 4 bases from V and 11 bases from J, with 14 bases between. This CDR3 has 12 residues. The CDR3 DNA follows: TGTGCCAGCAGTGTCCTACAGGCTTGGGCTTTCTTT. Translation: CASSVLQAWAFF.

The genes are TRBV7-6 and TRBJ2-7; D remains ambiguous. The V gene lost 2 bases and the J gene lost 3 bases, with 5 bases spanning the gap. CDR1 SGHVS and CDR2 FNYEAQ come from the germline V gene. This CDR3 contains 12 residues. The CDR3 spells CASSLIGYEQYF. The CDR3 bases are TGTGCCAGCAGCTTAATAGGCTACGAGCAGTACTTC.

This clonotype came up many times. This rearrangement joins TRBV15 to TRBJ2-3, with TRBD1 as a possible D gene (6 bases). CDR3 size: 17 residues. Trimming pared 5 bases from V and 0 bases from J, leaving 18 bases between. Germline CDR1 is LNHNV and CDR2 is YYDKDF (reference sequence). The CDR3 coding sequence is TGTGCCACCAGCCGTCAGCTGGGGGCAACTAGCACAGATACGCAGTATTTT. Amino acids: CATSRQLGATSTDTQYF.

This chain joins TRBV20-1 and TRBJ2-1; D not certain. This CDR3 is built from 14 residues. CDR1 DFQATT and CDR2 SNEGSKA come from the germline V gene (reference sequence). With 6 bases removed from V and 6 bases from J, the gap between germline ends came to 18 bases. CDR3 nucleotides: TGCAGTGCCTTTCGCGGTATTGAACTCAATGAGCAGTTCTTC. Residues: CSAFRGIELNEQFF.

About this clonotype: One junction end does not reproduce the germline sequence, and a read error may be involved. V and J are TRBV24-1 and TRBJ2-3; D is uncertain. Germline V lookup: CDR1 KGHDR, CDR2 SFDVKD. The CDR3 loop spans 12 amino acids. CDR3 in DNA: TGCGCCACCAGTGAGGTCACAGATACGCAGTATTTT. Translating it yields CATSEVTDTQYF.

This clonotype has a count of ten or more. The chain carries TRBV12-3 or TRBV12-4 and TRBJ2-1; TRBD1 matches at 9 bases. The CDR3 is 16 residues long. The ends lost 7 bases at V and 6 bases at J; junction bases unmatched: 13. This CDR3 is CASIPGDRVTVNEQFF. CDR3 nucleotides: TGTGCCAGCATTCCGGGGGACAGGGTCACGGTCAATGAGCAGTTCTTC.

At least ten counts were recorded for this clonotype. The CDR3 sequence is CASSTTSGEQFF. The CDR3 region has the DNA TGTGCCAGCAGCACCACTAGCGGGGAGCAGTTCTTC. The chain has TRBV12-3 or TRBV12-4 and TRBJ2-1; 9 positions agree with TRBD2. The CDR3 has 12 residues. V was clipped by 6 bases and J by 10 bases; unmatched bases: 4.

This clonotype occurred many times. The rearrangement uses TRBV12-3 or TRBV12-4 and TRBJ1-1, with 10 bases fitting TRBD1. CDR3 size: 16 residues. V lost 7 bases to trimming and J lost 5 bases; unmatched junction nucleotides: 13. The CDR3 loop is CASTKADRGPITEAFF. CDR3 in DNA: TGTGCCAGCACCAAAGCCGACAGGGGGCCGATTACTGAAGCTTTCTTT.

The chain joins TRBV12-3 or TRBV12-4 to TRBJ2-7; D is ambiguous. This CDR3 has 13 amino acids. The V gene lost 3 bases and the J gene lost 2 bases, with 8 bases spanning the gap. The CDR3 DNA is TGTGCCAGCAGTTTCTCCAGGCCCTACGAGCAGTACTTC. This translates into CASSFSRPYEQYF.

This clonotype turned up a few times. V gene TRBV7-9 combines with J gene TRBJ2-7, with D perhaps given as TRBD1 or TRBD2 (5 bases each). The germline V and J ends were trimmed by 7 bases and 4 bases, with 14 bases remaining between them. The CDR3 consists of 13 residues. Per the germline V gene, CDR1 is SEHNR and CDR2 is FQNEAQ (reference sequence). CDR3 nucleotide sequence: TGTGCCAGCAACCAAATGGGGGATTACGAGCAGTACTTC. Its protein product is CASNQMGDYEQYF.

The table lists this clonotype with a few counts. The V and J genes are TRBV27 and TRBJ2-1; 7 nucleotides agree with TRBD1. Germline loops: CDR1 MNHEY, CDR2 SMNVEV (reference sequence). The CDR3 contains 15 residues. After removal of 3 bases from V and 1 base from J, the junction contained 3 bases not matched to a gene. The CDR3 sequence: CASSFAGGSYNEQFF. The DNA of the CDR3 is TGTGCCAGCAGTTTCGCAGGGGGTTCCTACAATGAGCAGTTCTTC.

This clonotype occurred many times. The chain has TRBV5-1 and TRBJ2-3; maybe TRBD2 (6 bases). The germline gives CDR1 SGHRS, CDR2 YFSETQ. The ends were cut back, 1 base at V and 1 base at J, with 13 bases in the middle. The CDR3 is made up of 16 amino acids. The CDR3, as DNA: TGCGCCAGCAGCTTGTCCGTCGGGAGTGGCACAGATACGCAGTATTTT. Protein: CASSLSVGSGTDTQYF.

The chain joins TRBV20-1 to TRBJ2-7; TRBD1 aligns across 9 bases. Germline lookup yields CDR1 DFQATT and CDR2 SNEGSKA (reference sequence). The V segment lost 1 base and the J segment 6 bases; nucleotides outside the gene matches: 10. The CDR3 sequence is 15 residues long. The CDR3 spells CSARGQGVLISEQYF. The DNA for the CDR3 is TGCAGTGCTAGAGGACAGGGGGTTTTGATATCCGAGCAGTACTTC.

The chain combines TRBV24-1 with TRBJ2-3; 7 bases fit TRBD2. The CDR3 loop spans 16 amino acids. After removal of 4 bases from V and 2 bases from J, the junction contained 8 bases not matched to a gene. Germline lookup yields CDR1 KGHDR and CDR2 SFDVKD. CDR3 in amino acids: CATSDGKGTTTDTQYF. The CDR3 DNA reads TGTGCCACCAGTGACGGAAAAGGGACTACCACAGATACGCAGTATTTT.

The sample holds one count of this clonotype. The chain joins TRBV29-1 to TRBJ2-3; TRBD2 agrees at 12 bases. The V gene's germline CDR1 is SQVTM and CDR2 ANQGSEA. This CDR3 region has 16 residues. V shed 5 bases, J shed 8 bases, and the junction held 14 bases outside the gene matches. The CDR3 spells CSVHGLAGIIGGTQYF. In DNA form, the CDR3 reads TGCAGCGTTCACGGACTAGCGGGGATTATAGGGGGTACGCAGTATTTT.

This clonotype showed up just once. The chain couples TRBV14 to TRBJ2-7; the D is unclear. The germline V gene encodes CDR1 SGHDN and CDR2 FVKESK. CDR3 size: 15 residues. V was pared by 1 base and J by 2 bases, with 12 bases between. The CDR3, as DNA: TGTGCCAGCAGCCAAGGTCAAGCAGATACCTACGAGCAGTACTTC. It translates to CASSQGQADTYEQYF.

This sequence joins TRBV7-3 and TRBJ2-6; no clear D gene. The length of the CDR3 is 10 residues. The germline CDR1 and CDR2 sequences are SGHTA and FQGTGA. V was clipped by 6 bases and J by 15 bases, with 9 bases between them. The CDR3 here is CASSLTGLTF. CDR3 nucleotide sequence: TGTGCCAGCAGTCTGACGGGCCTGACTTTC.

V usage is TRBV11-3 and J usage is TRBJ2-5, with 8 bases lining up with TRBD2. V lost 5 bases to trimming and J lost 5 bases; unmatched junction nucleotides: 10. Germline-derived CDR1 and CDR2 are SGHNT and YENEEA. This CDR3 contains 15 residues. CDR3 amino acids: CASSPGGALVETQYF. For the CDR3, the DNA is TGTGCCAGCAGCCCCGGGGGGGCTCTTGTGGAGACCCAGTACTTC.

The V call is TRBV2, the J call TRBJ1-6; no clear D gene. Germline CDR1 and CDR2: SNHLY and FYNNEI. Trimming took 3 bases from V and 0 from J, leaving 9 bases between them. There are 16 residues in the CDR3. CDR3 nucleotides: TGTGCCAGCAGTGAGGGCCTCAGCTCCTATAATTCACCCCTCCACTTT. This gives the protein CASSEGLSSYNSPLHF.

This clonotype was seen a few times. The rearrangement links TRBV15 to TRBJ1-1; D is uncertain. V dropped 0 bases and J dropped 6 bases, with 8 bases sitting between them. In germline, CDR1 is LNHNV, CDR2 YYDKDF (reference sequence). This CDR3 is built from 13 residues. CDR3 sequence (DNA): TGTGCCACCAGCAGAGATAGACCATCTGAAGCTTTCTTT. Its protein is CATSRDRPSEAFF.

This chain uses TRBV12-3 or TRBV12-4 with TRBJ2-1; 9 bases map to TRBD1. J was trimmed by 6 bases and V by 6 bases; bases with no gene match: 9. The CDR3 loop spans 15 amino acids. The CDR3 bases are TGTGCCAGCAGGTACCGGGACAGGGTCGGCAATGAGCAGTTCTTC. The encoded protein is CASRYRDRVGNEQFF.